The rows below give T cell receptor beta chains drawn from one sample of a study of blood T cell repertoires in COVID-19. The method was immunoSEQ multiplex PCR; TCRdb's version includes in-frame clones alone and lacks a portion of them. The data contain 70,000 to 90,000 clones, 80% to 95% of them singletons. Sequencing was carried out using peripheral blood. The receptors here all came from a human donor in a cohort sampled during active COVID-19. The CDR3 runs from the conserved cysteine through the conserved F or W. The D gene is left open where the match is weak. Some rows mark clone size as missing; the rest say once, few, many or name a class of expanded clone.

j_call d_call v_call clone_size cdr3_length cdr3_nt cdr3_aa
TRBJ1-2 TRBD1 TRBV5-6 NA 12 TGTGCCAGCAGCGGGACAGTTTATGGCTACACCTTC CASSGTVYGYTF
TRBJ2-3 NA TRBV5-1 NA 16 TGCGCCAGCAGCTTGGGGCGAGGACAGATCCCAGATACGCAGTATTTT CASSLGRGQIPDTQYF
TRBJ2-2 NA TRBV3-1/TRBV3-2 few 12 TGTGCCAGCAGCCTGAGGACCGGGGAGCTGTTTTTT CASSLRTGELFF
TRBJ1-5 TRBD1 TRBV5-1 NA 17 TGCGCCAGCAGCCCCGGGACAGGGGTTTACAGCAATCAGCCCCAGCATTTT CASSPGTGVYSNQPQHF
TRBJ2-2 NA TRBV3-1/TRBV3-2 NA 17 TGTGCCAGCAGCCAAGATACGAAGACACCGAACACCGGGGAGCTGTTTTTT CASSQDTKTPNTGELFF
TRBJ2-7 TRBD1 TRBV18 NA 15 TGTGCCAGCTCACCTCGGACAGGGATCTCCTACGAGCAGTACTTC CASSPRTGISYEQYF
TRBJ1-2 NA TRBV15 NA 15 TGTGCCACCAGCAGAGATCGTTACGCGGGAGATGGCTACACCTTC CATSRDRYAGDGYTF
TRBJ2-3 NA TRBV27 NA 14 TGTGCCAGCAGTTGGGGGGGGGCAACAGATACGCAGTATTTT CASSWGGATDTQYF
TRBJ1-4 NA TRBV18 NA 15 TGTGCCAGCTCACCGCGGGCAGGGGCAAATGAAAAACTGTTTTTT CASSPRAGANEKLFF
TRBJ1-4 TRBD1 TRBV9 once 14 TGTGCCAGCAGCGTACAGGGGGCTAATGAAAAACTGTTTTTT CASSVQGANEKLFF
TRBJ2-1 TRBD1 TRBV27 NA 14 TGTGCCAGCAGACCGGACAGGGTTGTAAATGAGCAGTTCTTC CASRPDRVVNEQFF
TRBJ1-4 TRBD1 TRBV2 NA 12 TGTGCCAGCCAGGGGGCGTCTGAAAAACTGTTTTTT CASQGASEKLFF
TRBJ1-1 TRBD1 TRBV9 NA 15 TGTGCCAGCAGCGTCCAACTAGGGGGCATCACTGAAGCTTTCTTT CASSVQLGGITEAFF
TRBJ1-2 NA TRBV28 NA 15 TGTGCCAGCAGTTACGGACAGTTTGTGCGCTATGGCTACACCTTC CASSYGQFVRYGYTF
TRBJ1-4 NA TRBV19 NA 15 TGTGCCAGTAGTATAGGAGGACTGATTAATGAAAAACTGTTTTTT CASSIGGLINEKLFF
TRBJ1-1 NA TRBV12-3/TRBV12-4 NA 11 TGTGCCAGCAAGAGAAACACTGAAGCTTTCTTT CASKRNTEAFF
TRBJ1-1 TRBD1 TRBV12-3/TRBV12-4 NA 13 TGTGCCAGCAGCTCCAGGGGGGACACTGAAGCTTTCTTT CASSSRGDTEAFF
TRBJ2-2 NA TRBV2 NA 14 TGTGCCAGCAGGGGAGATCTCAACACCGGGGAGCTGTTTTTT CASRGDLNTGELFF
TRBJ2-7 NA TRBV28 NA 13 TGTGCCAGCAGTTTAGGAACAGAGTACGAGCAGTACTTC CASSLGTEYEQYF
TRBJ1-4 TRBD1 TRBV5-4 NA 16 TGTGCCAGCAGCTTCAAGCGGACAGGGCAAAATGAAAAACTGTTTTTT CASSFKRTGQNEKLFF
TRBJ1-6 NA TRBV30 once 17 TGTGCCTGGAGTGTCGCAGGGTCAAGCTCCTATAATTCACCCCTCCACTTT CAWSVAGSSSYNSPLHF
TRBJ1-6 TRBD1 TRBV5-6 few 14 TGTGCCAGCAGCTCAGGGACAGGGAATTCACCCCTCCACTTT CASSSGTGNSPLHF
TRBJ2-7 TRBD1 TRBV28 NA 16 TGTGCCAGCAGTTTAAAGAAGGGACAGGGCTCCTACGAGCAGTACTTC CASSLKKGQGSYEQYF
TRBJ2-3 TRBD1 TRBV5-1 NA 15 TGCGCCAGCAGCTCAACTGACAGGGCGGGAGATACGCAGTATTTT CASSSTDRAGDTQYF
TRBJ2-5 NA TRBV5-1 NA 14 TGCGCCAGCAGCCCAGGAGGTCTCCAAGAGACCCAGTACTTC CASSPGGLQETQYF
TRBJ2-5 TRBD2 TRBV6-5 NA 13 TGTGCCAGCATTCCTAGCGGGTTGGAGACCCAGTACTTC CASIPSGLETQYF
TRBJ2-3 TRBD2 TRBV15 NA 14 TGTGCCACCAGCAGCGGGGGGGCGGGAGATACGCAGTATTTT CATSSGGAGDTQYF
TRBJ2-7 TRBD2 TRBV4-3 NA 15 TGCGCCAGCAGCCGGGCTAGCGGGGGGGCGTACGAGCAGTACTTC CASSRASGGAYEQYF
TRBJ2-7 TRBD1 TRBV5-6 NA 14 TGTGCCAGCAGGTCGGACAGGGATTCCTACGAGCAGTACTTC CASRSDRDSYEQYF
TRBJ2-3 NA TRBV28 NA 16 TGTGCCAGCAGTTTGGAGGGGCCCGATGCTATGGATACGCAGTATTTT CASSLEGPDAMDTQYF
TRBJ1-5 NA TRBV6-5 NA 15 TGTGCCAGCAGGGGGGAGGGCTATAGCAATCAGCCCCAGCATTTT CASRGEGYSNQPQHF
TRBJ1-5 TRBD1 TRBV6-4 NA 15 TGTGCCAGCAGTGACGCCGGGACAGACTATCAGCCCCAGCATTTT CASSDAGTDYQPQHF
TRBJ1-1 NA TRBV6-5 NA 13 TGTGCCAGCAGTTACCCGGGAAACACTGAAGCTTTCTTT CASSYPGNTEAFF
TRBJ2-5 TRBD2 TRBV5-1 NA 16 TGCGCCAGCGCCAGACTAGCGGGGGGGCCCCAAGAGACCCAGTACTTC CASARLAGGPQETQYF
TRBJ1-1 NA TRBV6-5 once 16 TGTGCCAGCAGTTACGAGTCGGGCAGGGTAAACGCTGAAGCTTTCTTT CASSYESGRVNAEAFF
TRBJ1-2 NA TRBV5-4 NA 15 TGTGCCAGCAGCTTGGGGGTGGCAGGGCCAAGAGGCTACACCTTC CASSLGVAGPRGYTF
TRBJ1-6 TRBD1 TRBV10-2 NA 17 TGCGCCAGCACCCGGTCGATAGGACAGGGGGACGGTTCACCCCTCCACTTT CASTRSIGQGDGSPLHF
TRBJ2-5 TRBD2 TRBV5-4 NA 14 TGTGCCAGCAGCCGGGAGGCATACCAAGAGACCCAGTACTTC CASSREAYQETQYF
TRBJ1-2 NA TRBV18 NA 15 TGTGCCAGCTCACCAGATCCCAGGACTAACTATGGCTACACCTTC CASSPDPRTNYGYTF
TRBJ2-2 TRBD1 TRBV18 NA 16 TGTGCCAGCTCACCTTACGGGACAGGGCAAACCGGGGAGCTGTTTTTT CASSPYGTGQTGELFF
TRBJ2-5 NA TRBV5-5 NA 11 TGTGCCAGCAGCCCACAAGAGACCCAGTACTTC CASSPQETQYF
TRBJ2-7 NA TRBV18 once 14 TGTGCCAGCTCACCACCGCGGGTTCCCTACGAGCAGTACTTC CASSPPRVPYEQYF
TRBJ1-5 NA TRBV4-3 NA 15 TGCGCCAGCAGCCAAGACAGAACAGGGATACAGCCCCAGCATTTT CASSQDRTGIQPQHF
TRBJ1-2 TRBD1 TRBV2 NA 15 TGTGCCAGCAGTGAAGGACAGGGGGCGAGGGGTAGCTACACCTTC CASSEGQGARGSYTF
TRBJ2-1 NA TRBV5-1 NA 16 TGCGCCAGCAGCTTGCGCCTGGGGGCCGACTACAATGAGCAGTTCTTC CASSLRLGADYNEQFF
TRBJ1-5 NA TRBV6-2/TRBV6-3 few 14 TGTGCCAGCAACCCCGCCGGAGGGAATCAGCCCCAGCATTTT CASNPAGGNQPQHF
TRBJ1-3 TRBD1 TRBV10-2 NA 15 TGCCCCCCCCGCCGACAGGGGGCATCGGGAAACACCATATATTTT CPPRRQGASGNTIYF
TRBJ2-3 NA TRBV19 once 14 TGTGCCAGTGCACGGGGGGCCGGAGGAGATACGCAGTATTTT CASARGAGGDTQYF
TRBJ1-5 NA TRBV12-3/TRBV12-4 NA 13 TGTGCCAGCCGCCCGGGTAGTTATCAGCCCCAGCATTTT CASRPGSYQPQHF
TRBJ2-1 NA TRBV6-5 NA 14 TGTGCCAGCAGTTACCCGGGACTTTACAATGAGCAGTTCTTC CASSYPGLYNEQFF
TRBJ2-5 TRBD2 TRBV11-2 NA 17 TGTGCCAGCAGCTTAGGGGCTAGCGGGGGGTACCAAGAGACCCAGTACTTC CASSLGASGGYQETQYF
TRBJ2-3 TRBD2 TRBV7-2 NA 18 TGTGCCAGCAGCTTAGTTGGGACTAGCGGGGGGGCCACAGATACGCAGTATTTT CASSLVGTSGGATDTQYF
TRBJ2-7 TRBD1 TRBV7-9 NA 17 TGTGCCAGCAGCTCCCCCACGTCCGGACAGGACTCCTACGAGCAGTACTTC CASSSPTSGQDSYEQYF
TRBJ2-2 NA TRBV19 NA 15 TGTGCCAGTAGTAAAGAGACAGGGAGGACCGGGGAGCTGTTTTTT CASSKETGRTGELFF
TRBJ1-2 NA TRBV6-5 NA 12 TGTGCCAGCAGGACAGACTGGTGGGGCTACACCTTC CASRTDWWGYTF
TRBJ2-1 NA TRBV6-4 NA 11 TGTGCCAGCCACGGGGTCTTTGAGCAGTTCTTC CASHGVFEQFF